This TCR beta chain stems from a study of T cell repertoires in ileal Crohn's disease. Whole-study findings and limits: Endoscopic recurrence occurred in every patient whose clonality exceeded 26.8%. Sorted CD8 T cells held more high-frequency clones than CD4.

Worth noting for this clone: Its antigen is not identified.

J gave up 6 bases and V 8 bases, and 4 bases lay outside the gene matches. CDR3 size: 11 residues. Per germline, CDR1 MNHEY and CDR2 SMNVEV (reference sequence). TCRdb's table, derived via immunoSEQ multiplex PCR, lists solely in-frame clones and lacks some. The table lists 2,000 to 2,500 clones, about 90% of them singletons. The V gene is TRBV27, the J gene TRBJ2-7, with 7 nucleotides matching TRBD1. Sequencing input: ileal tissue. The receptor was derived from an adult with Crohn's disease. The CDR3 here is CASLAGGEQYF. CDR3 nucleotides: TGTGCCAGCCTGGCAGGGGGCGAGCAGTACTTC.